This TCR beta chain comes out of a study of blood T cell repertoires in COVID-19. Looking at the study overall: Both acute and convalescent COVID-19 samples were obtained from the United States, Italy and Spain. Sources were T cells, B-cell-depleted T cells, or PBMCs; the material itself was cDNA or gDNA.

Original data processing: Researchers report that nucleated cell counts were estimated from reference gene primer amplification. Produced via immunoSEQ multiplex PCR; TCRdb's table is partial and in-frame only. V and J calls and clone size are those listed in that table; D and trimming were worked out from the DNA. The table shows about 55,000 clones, with about 93% occurring only once. Germline loops: CDR1 SGHNT, CDR2 YYREEE (reference sequence). The CDR3 length is 17 residues. V was pared by 4 bases and J by 0 bases, with 5 bases of the junction left unmatched. The receptor was derived from a human donor with active COVID-19. The donor label of this sample is uncertain. The V call is TRBV5-4, the J call TRBJ2-2; 11 bases fit TRBD2. Input material: peripheral blood. The CDR3 DNA sequence: TGTGCCAGCAGCCGTACTAGCGGGGGCACGAACACCGGGGAGCTGTTTTTT. It encodes CASSRTSGGTNTGELFF. The full variable domain, rest sourced from reference TRBV5-4 and TRBJ2-2, is ETGVTQSPTHLIKTRGQQVTLRCSSQSGHNTVSWYQQALGQGPQFIFQYYREEENGRGNFPPRFSGLQFPNYSSELNVNALELDDSALYLCASSRTSGGTNTGELFFGEGSRLTVL.